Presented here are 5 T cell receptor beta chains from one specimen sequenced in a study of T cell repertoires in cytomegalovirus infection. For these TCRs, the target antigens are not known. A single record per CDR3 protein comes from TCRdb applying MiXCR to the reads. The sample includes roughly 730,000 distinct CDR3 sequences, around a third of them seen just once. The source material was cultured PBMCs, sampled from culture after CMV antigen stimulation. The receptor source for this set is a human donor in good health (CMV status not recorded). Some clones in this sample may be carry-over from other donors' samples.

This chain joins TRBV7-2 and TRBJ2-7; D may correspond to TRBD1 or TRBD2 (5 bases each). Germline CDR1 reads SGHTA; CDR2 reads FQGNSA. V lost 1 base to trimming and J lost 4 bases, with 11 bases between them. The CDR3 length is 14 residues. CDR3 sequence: CASSLGDRRYEQYF. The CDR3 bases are TGTGCCAGCAGCTTAGGGGACCGACGGTACGAGCAGTACTTC.

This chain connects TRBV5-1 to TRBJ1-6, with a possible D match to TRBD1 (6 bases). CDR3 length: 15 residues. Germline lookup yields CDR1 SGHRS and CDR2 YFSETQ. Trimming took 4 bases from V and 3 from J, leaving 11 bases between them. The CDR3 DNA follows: TGCGCCAGCAGCCCACGGACAGACTATAATTCACCCCTCCACTTT. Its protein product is CASSPRTDYNSPLHF.

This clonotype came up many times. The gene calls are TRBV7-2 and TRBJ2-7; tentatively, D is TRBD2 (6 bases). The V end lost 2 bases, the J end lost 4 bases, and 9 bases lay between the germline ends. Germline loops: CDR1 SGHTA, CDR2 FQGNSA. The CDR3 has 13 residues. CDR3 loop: CASSLSREYEQYF. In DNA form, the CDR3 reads TGTGCCAGCAGCTTATCGCGGGAATACGAGCAGTACTTC. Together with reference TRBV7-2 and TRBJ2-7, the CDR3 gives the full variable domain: GAGVSQSPSNKVTEKGKDVELRCDPISGHTALYWYRQSLGQGLEFLIYFQGNSAPDKSGLPSDRFSAERTGGSVSTLTIQRTQQEDSAVYLCASSLSREYEQYFGPGTRLTVT.

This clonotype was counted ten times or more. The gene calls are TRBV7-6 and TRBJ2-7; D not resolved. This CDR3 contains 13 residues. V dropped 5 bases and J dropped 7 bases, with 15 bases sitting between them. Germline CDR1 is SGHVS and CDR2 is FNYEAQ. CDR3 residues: CASSRTHEREQYF. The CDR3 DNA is TGTGCCAGCAGCAGGACCCACGAGAGGGAGCAGTACTTC.

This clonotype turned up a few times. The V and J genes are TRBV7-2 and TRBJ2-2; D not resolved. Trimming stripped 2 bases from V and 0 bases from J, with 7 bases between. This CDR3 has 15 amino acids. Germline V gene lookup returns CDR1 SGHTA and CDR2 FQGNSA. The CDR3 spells CASSLSGPNTGELFF. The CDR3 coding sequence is TGTGCCAGCAGCTTATCTGGCCCGAACACCGGGGAGCTGTTTTTT.